These T cell receptor beta chains were read from a single sample in a study of post-analysis software for immune sequencing data. TCRdb re-analysed the PCR reads in MiXCR, keeping a single row per CDR3 protein. The data hold 700,000 to 900,000 distinct CDR3 sequences, with around 46% observed a single time. Sequencing input: blood. These receptors came from a girl between 10 and 17 years old with multiple sclerosis. Each CDR3 is given with its conserved first and last residue. The order of the fields is J gene, V gene, CDR3 protein.

j_gene: TRBJ2-7; v_gene: TRBV11-2; CDR3aa: CASSLATGLPGSSYEQYF
j_gene: TRBJ2-7; v_gene: TRBV5-1; CDR3aa: CASRWDRGYEQYF
j_gene: TRBJ2-7; v_gene: TRBV4-2; CDR3aa: CASSQDSSYEQYF
j_gene: TRBJ2-7; v_gene: TRBV27; CDR3aa: CASSSSPYF
j_gene: TRBJ1-2; v_gene: TRBV7-2; CDR3aa: CASSFPRQPITGSGYTF
j_gene: TRBJ2-1; v_gene: TRBV6-5; CDR3aa: CASSGDREKLKQFF
j_gene: TRBJ2-1; v_gene: TRBV7-9; CDR3aa: CASSPIANEQFF
j_gene: TRBJ2-7; v_gene: TRBV6-6; CDR3aa: CASSSGDNTYEQYF
j_gene: TRBJ2-6; v_gene: TRBV27; CDR3aa: CASSFGGTGGSGANILTF
j_gene: TRBJ2-7; v_gene: TRBV7-2; CDR3aa: CASSSETGGGHEQYF
j_gene: TRBJ1-1; v_gene: TRBV10-3; CDR3aa: CAISEPGLRPEAFF
j_gene: TRBJ2-7; v_gene: TRBV7-9; CDR3aa: CASSHRDRGPYEQYF
j_gene: TRBJ1-2; v_gene: TRBV20-1; CDR3aa: CSARRQGRHYTF
j_gene: NA; v_gene: TRBV20-1; CDR3aa: CSAEERGWETQYF
j_gene: TRBJ2-4; v_gene: TRBV12-3/TRBV12-4; CDR3aa: CASSSRENIQYF
j_gene: NA; v_gene: TRBV9; CDR3aa: CASGAGGPYEQYF
j_gene: TRBJ1-2; v_gene: TRBV13; CDR3aa: CASSWGQGLYGYTF
j_gene: TRBJ2-3; v_gene: TRBV12-3/TRBV12-4; CDR3aa: CASTPRTSGSTDTQYF
j_gene: TRBJ2-7; v_gene: TRBV5-6; CDR3aa: CASSNGVGFPTYEQYF
j_gene: TRBJ2-3; v_gene: TRBV7-2; CDR3aa: CASSSRAGSSTDTQYF
j_gene: TRBJ1-2; v_gene: TRBV6-1; CDR3aa: CASSGDSLTYGYTF
j_gene: TRBJ2-1; v_gene: TRBV20-1; CDR3aa: CSAKLAGEQFF
j_gene: TRBJ1-2; v_gene: TRBV12-3/TRBV12-4; CDR3aa: CASSYRGDYGYTF
j_gene: TRBJ2-5; v_gene: TRBV6-5; CDR3aa: CASSYSGGPETQYF
j_gene: TRBJ2-3; v_gene: TRBV7-2; CDR3aa: CASSSYTDTQYF
j_gene: TRBJ2-3; v_gene: TRBV20-1; CDR3aa: CSVEREDTDTQYF
j_gene: TRBJ2-7; v_gene: TRBV28; CDR3aa: CASSHTGEGYEQYF
j_gene: TRBJ2-7; v_gene: TRBV25-1; CDR3aa: CASSELSSYEQYF
j_gene: TRBJ2-7; v_gene: TRBV18; CDR3aa: CASSPTGRPYEQYF